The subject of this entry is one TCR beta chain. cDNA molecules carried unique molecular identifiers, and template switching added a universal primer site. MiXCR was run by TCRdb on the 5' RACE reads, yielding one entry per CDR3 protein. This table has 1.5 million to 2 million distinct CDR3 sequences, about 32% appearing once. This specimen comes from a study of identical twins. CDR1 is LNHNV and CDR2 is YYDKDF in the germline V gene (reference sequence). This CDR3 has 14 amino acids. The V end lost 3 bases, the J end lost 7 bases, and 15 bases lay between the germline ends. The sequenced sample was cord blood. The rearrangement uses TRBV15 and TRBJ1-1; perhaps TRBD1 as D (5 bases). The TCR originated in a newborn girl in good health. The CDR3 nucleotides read TGTGCCACCAGCAGCGGCAGGGAGGTTGGTGAAGCTTTCTTT. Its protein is CATSSGREVGEAFF.